This TCR beta chain came from a study of glioma-infiltrating T cells. Findings of the study overall: Gliomas, especially low-grade, showed above-expected tissue-blood divergence; non-neoplastic patients showed below.

Details on this clonotype: Antigen: not known.

TCR alpha and beta CDR3 regions were amplified from RNA using iRepertoire nested multiplex PCR. TCRdb passed the multiplex PCR reads through MiXCR, listing each CDR3 protein once. The sample carries 150,000 to 200,000 distinct CDR3 sequences, under 55% recorded once. The germline V gene has CDR1 SEHNR and CDR2 FQNEAQ (reference sequence). V lost 10 bases, J lost 9 bases, and 31 bases lay in between. This CDR3 is 17 amino acids long. V usage is TRBV7-9 and J usage is TRBJ2-1; tentative D call: TRBD2 (6 bases). Sequencing was done on a sample of glioma tissue, nonneoplastic brain tissue, or PBMCs (not recorded which). The clonotype originates from a human donor with low-grade glioma or glioblastoma, undergoing nonglioma brain surgery, or in good health (not recorded which). CDR3 nucleotides: TGTGCCACCCCGGGGGACTCCCACCTTCGACTGAATATTGAGCAGTTCTTC. The encoded protein is CATPGDSHLRLNIEQFF.